A selection of T cell receptor beta chains follows, all from one sample in a study of radiotherapy plus CTLA-4 blockade in lung cancer. Some clones are missing from TCRdb's copy, which holds only in-frame ones; the method was immunoSEQ multiplex PCR. The sample contains approximately 72,000 clones, approximately 80% of which appear only once. The sample in question was peripheral blood, obtained from a patient treated with radiotherapy plus ipilimumab. These receptors were taken from a human donor with non-small cell lung cancer who had a complete response to radiotherapy plus ipilimumab. The CDR3 runs from the conserved cysteine through the conserved F or W. A D gene is named only where the DNA matches it firmly. The size field is filled for only some rows; it gives once, few, many or a size class.

cdr3_nt	cdr3_aa	j_call	v_call	d_call	clone_size
TGTGCCAGCAACTATGGACAGGGGTGGGGAGAGACCCAGTACTTC	CASNYGQGWGETQYF	TRBJ2-5	TRBV6-5	TRBD1	NA
TGTGCCAGCAGCTTAGCGACAGGGACCCCTGCCCAGCATTTT	CASSLATGTPAQHF	TRBJ1-5	TRBV7-2	TRBD1	NA
TGTGCCAGCAGGGGAAACAGTGACAATCAGCCCCAGCATTTT	CASRGNSDNQPQHF	TRBJ1-5	TRBV6-1	NA	NA
TGCGCCAGCAGCTTGGTGGGGACTAGCGGCCAAGAGACCCAGTACTTC	CASSLVGTSGQETQYF	TRBJ2-5	TRBV5-1	TRBD2	NA
TGTGCCAGCAGGGCTGAAGCTGCCACAGATACGCAGTATTTT	CASRAEAATDTQYF	TRBJ2-3	TRBV6-5	NA	NA
TGTGCCAGCAGCTGGGACATCCAGGATACGCAGTATTTT	CASSWDIQDTQYF	TRBJ2-3	TRBV5-4	NA	NA
TGTGCCAGCCCCGGCAGCCAGGGCTCTGGGGCCAACGTCCTGACTTTC	CASPGSQGSGANVLTF	TRBJ2-6	TRBV30	NA	NA
TGTGCCAGCAGTTCCAGGGGGCGTAACACTGAAGCTTTCTTT	CASSSRGRNTEAFF	TRBJ1-1	TRBV28	TRBD1	NA
TGCGCCAGCAGCAGGGCGGATTCAACTAATGAAAAACTGTTTTTT	CASSRADSTNEKLFF	TRBJ1-4	TRBV4-3	NA	once
TGTGCCAGCAGTTTTGGGGGCGGGGAGCAGTACTTC	CASSFGGGEQYF	TRBJ2-7	TRBV27	NA	NA
TGTGCCAGCAGCTTCGGCGGGAGCTACAATGAGCAGTTCTTC	CASSFGGSYNEQFF	TRBJ2-1	TRBV5-8	TRBD2	NA
TGTGCCAGCAGTGAACTCTCAACTAATGAAAAACTGTTTTTT	CASSELSTNEKLFF	TRBJ1-4	TRBV6-5	NA	NA
TGTGCCAGCAGTTACTCCCGGGACATTGGTGAAAAACTGTTTTTT	CASSYSRDIGEKLFF	TRBJ1-4	TRBV6-5	NA	NA
TGTGCCAGTAAGCCTGCAGCTAACTATGGCTACACCTTC	CASKPAANYGYTF	TRBJ1-2	TRBV19	NA	few
TGTGCCAGCAGCGTAGAACTGAGCTCCTACAATGAGCAGTTCTTC	CASSVELSSYNEQFF	TRBJ2-1	TRBV9	NA	NA
TGTGCCAGCAGCTTTTCCCCAGCCCAGTCTGCCTCACCCCTCCACTTT	CASSFSPAQSASPLHF	TRBJ1-6	TRBV7-2	NA	NA
TGTGCCAGCAGCTTAAGGGCAGACACTGAAGCTTTCTTT	CASSLRADTEAFF	TRBJ1-1	TRBV7-8	NA	few
TGTGCCAGCAGCTTAGAATTTTGGACAAAGAACACCGGGGAGCTGTTTTTT	CASSLEFWTKNTGELFF	TRBJ2-2	TRBV11-3	NA	NA
TGTGCCTGGAGTGTAGGGGACAGGGGGTACTTC	CAWSVGDRGYF	TRBJ2-7	TRBV30	TRBD1	once
TGTGCCAGCAGCTCGGGACTTAACTATGGCTACACCTTC	CASSSGLNYGYTF	TRBJ1-2	TRBV5-4	NA	few
TGTGCCAGCAGCTTAGACAGGGCGGGTGCCGGGGAGCTGTTTTTT	CASSLDRAGAGELFF	TRBJ2-2	TRBV7-9	NA	NA
TGCGCCAGCAGCTTGGCCTTGGGTAGATACGAGCAGTACTTC	CASSLALGRYEQYF	TRBJ2-7	TRBV5-1	NA	NA
TGTGCCAGCAGTGAATGGGCGCTAGGAGAGGAGACCCAGTACTTC	CASSEWALGEETQYF	TRBJ2-5	TRBV2	NA	NA
TGCGCCAGCAGCCCCGGGGCGCAGCGGTTCACAGATACGCAGTATTTT	CASSPGAQRFTDTQYF	TRBJ2-3	TRBV4-1	NA	NA
TGTGCCTGGACTTCGGCGAGGGCCCGCCTCTCTGGAAACACCATATATTTT	CAWTSARARLSGNTIYF	TRBJ1-3	TRBV30	NA	NA
TGCGCCAGCAGCTTGGGGGACAGTAACTATGGCTACACCTTC	CASSLGDSNYGYTF	TRBJ1-2	TRBV5-1	TRBD1	once
TGTGCCAGCTCCCCAGCCCCACCGGCTGGATCTGGGGCCAACGTCCTGACTTTC	CASSPAPPAGSGANVLTF	TRBJ2-6	TRBV27	NA	NA
TGCGCCAGCAGCTTCACAGAGACCAAAAACATTCAGTACTTC	CASSFTETKNIQYF	TRBJ2-4	TRBV5-1	NA	NA
TGTGCCACCAGCAGAGCGGGGGCCAGCAATCAGCCCCAGCATTTT	CATSRAGASNQPQHF	TRBJ1-5	TRBV15	NA	NA
TGTGCCAGCAGCTTAGTAGGGGAACCCAATCAGCCCCAGCATTTT	CASSLVGEPNQPQHF	TRBJ1-5	TRBV7-2	NA	NA
TGTGCCACCAGCAGAGGGAGACAGGGTGGTGTTGTTCGGACAGATACGCAGTATTTT	CATSRGRQGGVVRTDTQYF	TRBJ2-3	TRBV15	TRBD1	NA
TGTGCCAGCAGCCCTTACCGACCTACGGCAACTAATGAAAAACTGTTTTTT	CASSPYRPTATNEKLFF	TRBJ1-4	TRBV14	NA	NA
TGTGCCAGCAGCTCGCAGGAGGGTGGGGCCAACGTCCTGACTTTC	CASSSQEGGANVLTF	TRBJ2-6	TRBV11-2	NA	NA
TGTGCCAGCAGACTGTGGGGAGATCAGCCCCAGCATTTT	CASRLWGDQPQHF	TRBJ1-5	TRBV6-6	NA	NA
TGTGCCAGCTCACCCTCTGACAGCCCGAACACTGAAGCTTTCTTT	CASSPSDSPNTEAFF	TRBJ1-1	TRBV18	NA	NA
TGTGCCAGCAGTTTACTAGCGGGAGTCTCCTACAATGAGCAGTTCTTC	CASSLLAGVSYNEQFF	TRBJ2-1	TRBV28	TRBD2	once
TGTGCCAGCAGCGTAGGCGGCTCCTACGAGCAGTACTTC	CASSVGGSYEQYF	TRBJ2-7	TRBV9	NA	NA